The table lists the clone carrying this TCR beta chain with a few counts. The antigen remains unidentified. As it was prepared, the TCRbeta library received unique molecular identifiers. In TCRdb, the PCR reads were re-called with MiXCR into one record per CDR3 protein. The sample contains approximately 490,000 distinct CDR3 sequences, about 10% of which appear only once. The sample belongs to a study of T-cell reconstitution after alpha-beta-depleted transplantation in children. Study conclusions and caveats: Reported findings indicate that, about two months after transplant, alpha-beta T cells came from several hundred expanded clones, which were derived from non-depleted graft cells. It was newly produced T cells that mostly accounted for T-cell counts and diversity one year after transplant. Surviving recipient T cells and intrathymic progenitors accounted for some patients' high TCRbeta diversity at day 60.

J lost 9 bases, V lost 0 bases, and 15 bases had no gene match. The CDR3 has 19 amino acids. Germline assignment: CDR1 SGHRS and CDR2 YFSETQ. The material was PBMCs, obtained before TCRalphabeta/CD19-depleted stem cell transplant. The sequence was collected from a child aged 2 to 10 with inherited bone marrow failure, due to receive a stem cell transplant. The V gene is TRBV5-1, the J gene TRBJ2-7, with 16 bases aligning to TRBD2. CDR3 in DNA: TGCGCCAGCAGCTTGGACCACAGGGGGACTAGCGGGAGGGGAGCCGCGCAGTACTTC. The encoded protein is CASSLDHRGTSGRGAAQYF.